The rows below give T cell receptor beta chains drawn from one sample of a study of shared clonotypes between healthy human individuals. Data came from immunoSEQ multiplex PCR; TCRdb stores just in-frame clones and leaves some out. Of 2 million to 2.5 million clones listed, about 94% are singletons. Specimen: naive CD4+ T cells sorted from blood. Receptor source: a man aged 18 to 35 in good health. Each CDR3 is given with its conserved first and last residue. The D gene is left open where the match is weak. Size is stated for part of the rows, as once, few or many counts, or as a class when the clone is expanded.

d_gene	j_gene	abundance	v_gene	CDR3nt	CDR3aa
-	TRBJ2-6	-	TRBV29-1	TGCAGCGTGGAAACAGGGCCCGGGGCCAACGTCCTGACTTTC	CSVETGPGANVLTF
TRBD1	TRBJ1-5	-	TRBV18	TGTGCCAGCTCAAGGACAGGGGAGGGCAATCAGCCCCAGCATTTT	CASSRTGEGNQPQHF
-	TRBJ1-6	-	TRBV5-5	TGTGCCAGCAGCTTGCAAGAATCACCCCTCCACTTT	CASSLQESPLHF
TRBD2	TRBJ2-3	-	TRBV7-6	TGTGCCAGCAGCCGTCTTTTAAGCGGGAGTTTGGCAGATACGCAGTATTTT	CASSRLLSGSLADTQYF
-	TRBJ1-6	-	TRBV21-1	TGTGCCAGCACTAAAGGTTGCGCAGCCTATAATTCACCCCTCCACTTT	CASTKGCAAYNSPLHF
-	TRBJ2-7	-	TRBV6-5	TGTGCCAGCAGTCGCTCCTCGACATTTTCCTACGAGCAGTACTTC	CASSRSSTFSYEQYF
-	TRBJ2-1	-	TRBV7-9	TGTGCCAGCAGCCGTAGCGGATCCTTGGGGAATGAGCAGTTCTTC	CASSRSGSLGNEQFF
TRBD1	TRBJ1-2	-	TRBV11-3	TGTGCCAGCAGCGGGGGACAGGCGACAGCGGGCTACACCTTC	CASSGGQATAGYTF
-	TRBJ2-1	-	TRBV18	TGTGCCAGCTCACTTTTAAACAATGAGCAGTTCTTC	CASSLLNNEQFF
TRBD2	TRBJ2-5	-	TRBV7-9	TGTGCCAGCAGCCGGGGACTAGCGGGGCCAGGGACCCAGTACTTC	CASSRGLAGPGTQYF
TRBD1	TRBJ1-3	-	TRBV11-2	TGTGCCAGCAGCCCGGACAGGACCATATATTTT	CASSPDRTIYF
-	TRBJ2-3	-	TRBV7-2	TGTGCCAGCAGCTTAGGAACTTCAAGGGGCACAGATACGCAGTATTTT	CASSLGTSRGTDTQYF
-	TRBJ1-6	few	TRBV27	TGTGCCAGCAGGTGGGAGATGAATAATTCACCCCTCCACTTT	CASRWEMNNSPLHF
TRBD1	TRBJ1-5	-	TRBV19	TGTGCCAGTAGTATGTTAACGACAGGGGGGACGCAGCCCCAGCATTTT	CASSMLTTGGTQPQHF
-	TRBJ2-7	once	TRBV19	TGTGCCAGTAGTAACAGCGGCTACGAGCAGTACTTC	CASSNSGYEQYF
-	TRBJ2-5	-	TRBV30	TGTGCCTGGAGTCCGGGGGTAATTGGGACCCAGTACTTC	CAWSPGVIGTQYF
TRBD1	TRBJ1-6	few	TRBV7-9	TGTGCCAGCAGCCCTCCCCTAGACAGGGACGGAAATTCACCCCTCCACTTT	CASSPPLDRDGNSPLHF
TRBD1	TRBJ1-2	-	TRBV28	TGTGCCAGCAGGAAACCGGGACAGGGATACTATGGCTACACCTTC	CASRKPGQGYYGYTF
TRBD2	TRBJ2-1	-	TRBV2	TGTGCCAGCAGTGAAGCGAGCGGGAGTGTTACTGAGCAGTTCTTC	CASSEASGSVTEQFF
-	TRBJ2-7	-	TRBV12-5	TGTGCTAGTGGTTTACTGGCATCCGAGCAGTACTTC	CASGLLASEQYF
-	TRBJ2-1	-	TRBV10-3	TGTGCCGTCGGACAGTACAATGAGCAGTTCTTC	CAVGQYNEQFF
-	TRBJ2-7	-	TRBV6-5	TGTGCCAGCTCAATCGTAAGGGGGGTCGAGCAGTACTTC	CASSIVRGVEQYF
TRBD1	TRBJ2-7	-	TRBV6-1	TGTGCCAGCACTATTGACAGGGGGTTGTACGAGCAGTACTTC	CASTIDRGLYEQYF
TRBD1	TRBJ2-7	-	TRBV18	TGTGCCAGCTCACTCGGGACAGGTGGGGTATACGAGCAGTACTTC	CASSLGTGGVYEQYF
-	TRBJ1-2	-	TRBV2	TGTGCCACAGGGAGGAACTATGGCTACACCTTC	CATGRNYGYTF
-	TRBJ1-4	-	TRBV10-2	TGCGCCAGCAGTGAGAAGGGGCTTAAGGAAAAACTGTTTTTT	CASSEKGLKEKLFF
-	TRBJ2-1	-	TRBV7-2	TGTGCCAGCAGCTTAGCCGTTGAGCAGTTCTTC	CASSLAVEQFF
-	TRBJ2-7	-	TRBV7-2	TGTGCCAGCAGCTTACACAGGGAGGAGCAGTACTTC	CASSLHREEQYF
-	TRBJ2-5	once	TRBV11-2	TGTGCCAGCAGCACCCAGCGGGTCTTAACCCAGTACTTC	CASSTQRVLTQYF
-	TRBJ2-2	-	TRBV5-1	TGCGCCAGCAGCTTGGGGGCAGTTAACACCGGGGAGCTGTTTTTT	CASSLGAVNTGELFF
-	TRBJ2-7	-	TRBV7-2	TGTGCCAGCAGCCCCTTGGGAGGTATCGCCTACGAGCAGTACTTC	CASSPLGGIAYEQYF
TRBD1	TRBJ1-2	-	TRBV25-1	TGTGCCAGCAGATCCGGGACAGGGGCTATTAACTATGGCTACACCTTC	CASRSGTGAINYGYTF
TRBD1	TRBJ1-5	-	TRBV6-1	TGTGCCAGCAGTGGGGGACAGCACAATCAGCCCCAGCATTTT	CASSGGQHNQPQHF
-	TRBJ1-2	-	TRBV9	TGTGCCAGCCAACGAGACTATGGCTACACCTTC	CASQRDYGYTF
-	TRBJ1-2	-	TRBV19	TGTGCCAGTAGTATAGAAGGGCGGCACTATGGCTACACCTTC	CASSIEGRHYGYTF
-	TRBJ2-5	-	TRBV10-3	TGTGCCATCAGTGAGTCGAGTGGGGACACACCTCAAGAGACCCAGTACTTC	CAISESSGDTPQETQYF
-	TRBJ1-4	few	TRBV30	TGTGCCTGGGGACATCCGGGGTCTGGGGAAAAACTGTTTTTT	CAWGHPGSGEKLFF
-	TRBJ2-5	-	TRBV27	TGTGCCAGCAGTTTACACGAGGGTTCAGAGACCCAGTACTTC	CASSLHEGSETQYF
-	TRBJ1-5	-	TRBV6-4	TGTGCCAGCAGTGACGGGAGATATAGCAATCAGCCCCAGCATTTT	CASSDGRYSNQPQHF
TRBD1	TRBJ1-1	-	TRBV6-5	TGTGCCAGCAGTTACGGGACAGGGGACACTGAAGCTTTCTTT	CASSYGTGDTEAFF